This TCR beta chain was captured by sequencing in a study of cytotoxic CD8 clonotypes in ibrutinib-treated CLL. Study as a whole: The group held more than 10 relapsed/refractory and fewer than 16 treatment-naive patients, with fewer than 18 IGHV unmutated. Mean values per sample were roughly 250,000 productive templates and roughly 90,000 productive rearrangements.

Of note for this clone: Its specificity is unknown.

Findings and limits, study-wide: Sampling time points were not equivalent between sustained-remission and progressing patients. Relative to age-matched healthy donors, clonality at baseline was higher, and it tracked circulating CD8+ T-cell counts.

Only in-frame clones appear in the TCRdb table, and some are missing; sequencing was by immunoSEQ multiplex PCR. This sample yields 40,000 or so clones, of which just over 70% are seen a single time; roughly a tenth belongs to the top ten. The clonotype comes from a human donor with chronic lymphocytic leukemia. Sequenced material: PBMCs, taken at disease progression, from a patient treated with ibrutinib.

CDR3: CASKNDRADYGYTF. In nucleotides, the CDR3 is TGTGCCAGCAAGAACGACAGGGCGGACTATGGCTACACCTTC. V is TRBV6-1 and J is TRBJ1-2; 7 bases map to TRBD1. The CDR3 spans 14 residues. CDR1 and CDR2 from the germline V gene are MNHNS and SASEGT. The trim removed 7 bases at V and 3 bases at J, leaving 8 bases unmatched.